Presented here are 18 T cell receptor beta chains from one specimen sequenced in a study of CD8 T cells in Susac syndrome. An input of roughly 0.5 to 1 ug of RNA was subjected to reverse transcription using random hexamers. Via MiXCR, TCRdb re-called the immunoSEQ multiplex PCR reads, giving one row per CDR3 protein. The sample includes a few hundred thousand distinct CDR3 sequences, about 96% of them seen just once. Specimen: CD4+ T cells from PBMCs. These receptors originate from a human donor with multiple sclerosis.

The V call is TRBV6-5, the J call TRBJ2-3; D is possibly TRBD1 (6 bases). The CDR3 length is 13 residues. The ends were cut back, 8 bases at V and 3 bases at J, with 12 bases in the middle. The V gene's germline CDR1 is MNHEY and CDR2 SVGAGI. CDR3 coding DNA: TGTGCCAGCTGGGCCAGGGGAACAGATACGCAGTATTTT. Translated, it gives CASWARGTDTQYF.

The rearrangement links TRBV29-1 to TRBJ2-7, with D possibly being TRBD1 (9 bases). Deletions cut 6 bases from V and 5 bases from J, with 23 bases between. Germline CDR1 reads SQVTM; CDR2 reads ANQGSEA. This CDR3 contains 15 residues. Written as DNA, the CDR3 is TGCAGCGTCGCTACGGGGGGGACAGGGCGCAACGAGCAGTACTTC. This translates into CSVATGGTGRNEQYF.

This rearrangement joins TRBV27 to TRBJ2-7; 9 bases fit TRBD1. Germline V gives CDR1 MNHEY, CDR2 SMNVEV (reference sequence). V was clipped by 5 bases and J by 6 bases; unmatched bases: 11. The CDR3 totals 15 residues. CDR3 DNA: TGTGCCAGCAGTCCCACACTGGACAGGGGAGTCGAGCAGTACTTC. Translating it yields CASSPTLDRGVEQYF.

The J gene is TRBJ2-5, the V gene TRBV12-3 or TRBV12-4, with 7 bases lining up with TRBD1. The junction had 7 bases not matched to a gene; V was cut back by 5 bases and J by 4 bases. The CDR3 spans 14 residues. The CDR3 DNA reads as TGTGCCAGCAGTCCAGGCAGGGGGAGAGAGACCCAGTACTTC. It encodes CASSPGRGRETQYF.

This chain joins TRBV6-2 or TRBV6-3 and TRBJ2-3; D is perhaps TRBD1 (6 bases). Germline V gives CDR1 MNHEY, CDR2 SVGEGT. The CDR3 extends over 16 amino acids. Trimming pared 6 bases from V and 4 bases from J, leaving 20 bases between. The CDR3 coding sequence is TGTGCCAGCAGCATAACCCGGACAGTTGGTGCAGATACGCAGTATTTT. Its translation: CASSITRTVGADTQYF.

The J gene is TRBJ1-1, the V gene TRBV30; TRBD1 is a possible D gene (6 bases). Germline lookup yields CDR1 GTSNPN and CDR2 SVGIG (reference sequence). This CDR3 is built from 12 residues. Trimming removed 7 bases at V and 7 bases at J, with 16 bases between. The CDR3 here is CASNRDTVEAFF. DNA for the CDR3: TGTGCCTCCAACAGGGACACAGTTGAAGCTTTCTTT.

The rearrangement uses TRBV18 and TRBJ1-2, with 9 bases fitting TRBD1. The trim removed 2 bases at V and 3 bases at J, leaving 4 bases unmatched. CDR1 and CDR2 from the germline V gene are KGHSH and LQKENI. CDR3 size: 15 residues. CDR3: CASSPKTGGDYGYTF. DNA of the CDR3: TGTGCCAGCTCACCAAAAACAGGGGGCGACTATGGCTACACCTTC.

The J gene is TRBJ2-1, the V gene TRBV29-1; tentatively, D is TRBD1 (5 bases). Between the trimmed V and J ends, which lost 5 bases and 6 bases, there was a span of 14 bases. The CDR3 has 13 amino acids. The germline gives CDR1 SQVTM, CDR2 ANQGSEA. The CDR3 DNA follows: TGCAGCGTTCGACAGCCTGGGTTCAATGAGCAGTTCTTC. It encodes CSVRQPGFNEQFF.

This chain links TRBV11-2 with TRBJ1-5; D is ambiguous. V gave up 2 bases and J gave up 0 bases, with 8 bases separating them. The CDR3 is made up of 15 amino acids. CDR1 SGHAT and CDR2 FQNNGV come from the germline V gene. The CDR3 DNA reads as TGTGCCAGCAGCTTACACCCCTATAGCAATCAGCCCCAGCATTTT. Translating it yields CASSLHPYSNQPQHF.

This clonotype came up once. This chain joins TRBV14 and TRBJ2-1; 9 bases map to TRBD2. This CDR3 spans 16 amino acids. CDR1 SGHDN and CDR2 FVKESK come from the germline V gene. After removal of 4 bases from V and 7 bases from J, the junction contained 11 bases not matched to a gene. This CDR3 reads CASSPILGLAANEQFF. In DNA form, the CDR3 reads TGTGCCAGCAGCCCCATACTGGGACTAGCTGCGAATGAGCAGTTCTTC.

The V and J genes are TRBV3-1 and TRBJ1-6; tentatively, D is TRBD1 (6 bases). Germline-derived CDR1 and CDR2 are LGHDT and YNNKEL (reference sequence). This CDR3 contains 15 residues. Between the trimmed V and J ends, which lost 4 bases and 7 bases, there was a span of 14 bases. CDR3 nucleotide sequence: TGTGCCAGCAGCCTCCGCAGGGGTAACAATTCACCCCTCCACTTT. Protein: CASSLRRGNNSPLHF.

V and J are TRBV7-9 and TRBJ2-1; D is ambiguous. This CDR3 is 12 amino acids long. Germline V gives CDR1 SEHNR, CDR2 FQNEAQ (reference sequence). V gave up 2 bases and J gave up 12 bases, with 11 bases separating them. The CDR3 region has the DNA TGTGCCAGCAGCTTATCCGAGGAGAGGCAGTTCTTC. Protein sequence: CASSLSEERQFF.

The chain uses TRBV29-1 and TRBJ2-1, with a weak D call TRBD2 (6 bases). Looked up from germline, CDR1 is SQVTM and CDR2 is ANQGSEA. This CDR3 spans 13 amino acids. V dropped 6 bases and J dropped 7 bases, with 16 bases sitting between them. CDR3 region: CSVSGPAGNEQFF. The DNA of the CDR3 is TGCAGCGTCTCCGGGCCCGCGGGGAATGAGCAGTTCTTC.

CDR3 region: CSARVQTWDTQYF. The CDR3 coding sequence is TGCAGTGCTAGGGTACAAACTTGGGATACGCAGTATTTT. The chain employs TRBV20-1 and TRBJ2-3, with unresolved D. The CDR3 is made up of 13 amino acids. Trimming left V 3 bases short and J 6 bases short, with 13 bases between. CDR1 is DFQATT, CDR2 SNEGSKA, per germline (reference sequence).

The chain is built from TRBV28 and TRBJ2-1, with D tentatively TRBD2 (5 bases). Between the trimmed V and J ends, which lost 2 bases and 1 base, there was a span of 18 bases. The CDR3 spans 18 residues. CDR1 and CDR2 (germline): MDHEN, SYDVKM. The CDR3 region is CASSLNTRTAASYNEQFF. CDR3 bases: TGTGCCAGCAGTTTAAATACTAGGACGGCGGCATCCTACAATGAGCAGTTCTTC.

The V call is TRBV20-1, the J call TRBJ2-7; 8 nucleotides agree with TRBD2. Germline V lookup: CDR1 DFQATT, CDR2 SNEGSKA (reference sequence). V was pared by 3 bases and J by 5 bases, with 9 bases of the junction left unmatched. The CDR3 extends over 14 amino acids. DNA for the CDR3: TGCAGTGCTAGTAATCCAGCGGGGGTAGACGAGCAGTACTTC. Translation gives CSASNPAGVDEQYF.

The chain's CDR3 is CAWSQKDRARSIQQYF. In DNA, the CDR3 is TGTGCCTGGAGTCAAAAGGACAGGGCAAGATCTATCCAGCAGTACTTC. The chain carries TRBV30 and TRBJ2-7; 8 positions agree with TRBD1. CDR1 is GTSNPN and CDR2 is SVGIG in the germline V gene (reference sequence). CDR3 length equals 16 residues. V gave up 2 bases and J gave up 8 bases; unmatched junction bases: 17.

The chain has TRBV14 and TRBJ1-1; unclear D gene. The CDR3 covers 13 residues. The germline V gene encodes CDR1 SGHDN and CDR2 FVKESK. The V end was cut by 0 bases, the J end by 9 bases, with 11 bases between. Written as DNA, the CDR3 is TGTGCCAGCAGCCAAGATGCTCAGACACAAGCTTTCTTT. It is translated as CASSQDAQTQAFF.